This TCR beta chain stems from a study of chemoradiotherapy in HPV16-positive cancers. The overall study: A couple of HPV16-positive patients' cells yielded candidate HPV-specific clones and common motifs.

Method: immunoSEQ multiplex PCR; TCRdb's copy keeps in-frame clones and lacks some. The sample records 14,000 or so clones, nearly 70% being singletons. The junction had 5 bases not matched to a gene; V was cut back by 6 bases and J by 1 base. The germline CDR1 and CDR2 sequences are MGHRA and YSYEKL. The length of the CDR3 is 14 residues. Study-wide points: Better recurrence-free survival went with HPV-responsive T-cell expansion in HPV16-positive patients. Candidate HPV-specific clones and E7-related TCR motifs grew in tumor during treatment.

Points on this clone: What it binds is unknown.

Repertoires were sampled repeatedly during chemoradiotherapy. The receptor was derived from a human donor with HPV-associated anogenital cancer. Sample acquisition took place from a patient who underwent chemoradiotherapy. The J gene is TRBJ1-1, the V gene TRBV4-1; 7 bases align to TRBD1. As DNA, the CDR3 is TGCGCCAGCAGACGACAGGGAGGGAACACTGAAGCTTTCTTT. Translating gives CASRRQGGNTEAFF.